This T cell receptor beta chain was identified during a study of beta chain features in type 1 diabetes listed by TCRdb under 2018. Context from the whole study: Patients and healthy donors did not differ in mean age, gender distribution, total cell number or subset yield. A total of 85 million to 140 million sorted cells were examined across all samples, and a strong correlation was observed between cell number per subset and RNA yield. In the study, TCRB repertoires of sorted circulating CD4+ T cell subsets from recently diagnosed type 1 diabetes patients were compared with those of matched healthy donors. Whereas all 30 or so donors provided naive and central memory subsets, regulatory and stem cell-like memory subsets were isolated from just 8 patients and about 8 healthy donors. General study outcomes and caveats: Shorter templates might have been favored by PCR, but patient and control samples were amplified and corrected together, so both groups would have been affected equally by any skew. Because the HLA sub-analyses included only small numbers of individuals, any influence of HLA type on TCRB rearrangement was left unresolved. Type 1 diabetes patients showed a moderate but significant shortening of TCRB CDR3 length in all four CD4+ subsets. Naive, central memory and regulatory TCRB repertoires appeared to be more similar among patients than among healthy donors. Patients with type 1 diabetes made fewer insertions and deleted more nucleotides at VDJ recombination sites, implying thymic rearrangement abnormalities. Because cDNA was sequenced instead of genomic DNA, activated cells with high expression could be over-represented, although the groups did not differ in activation or CD3 levels.

From each donor, a single peripheral blood sample of 100 to 150 mL on average was drawn into heparinised tubes. Using a panel that included CD45RO, CCR7, CD25, CD127, CD95 and CD27, naive, central memory, regulatory and stem cell-like memory CD4+ T cells were sorted on a BD FACSAria II. Every sorted population had a purity above 95%. PBMCs were isolated right away by Lymphoprep density gradient centrifugation and were stained directly, without culture. To minimize batch effects, samples were stained and sorted in pairs, one healthy donor with one patient per experiment. The entire amount of isolated RNA was reverse transcribed using the High Capacity cDNA Reverse Transcription Kit, so the sequenced TCRB transcripts were expressed ones. Naive, central memory and regulatory T cell samples underwent deep immunoSEQ sequencing, averaging around 4 million total reads per sample. Sorted cells were lysed in RLT buffer, and RNA was extracted using DNase-treated RNeasy Micro or Mini kits according to cell number. Each cell subset was processed separately to prevent cross-contamination, with patient and healthy donor samples processed together. The immunoSEQ multiplex PCR was used to amplify TCRB sequences from cDNA, generating 87-bp fragments that spanned the CDR3 region. The amplicons were sequenced using the Illumina HiSeq platform. The published analysis was carried out like this. Synthetic template baselines were used to correct PCR bias computationally, reads within Hamming distance 2 were collapsed, and singletons that could not be merged were discarded. Reads were aligned to IMGT to assign V, D and J genes, CDR3 length, and insertions or deletions at six rearrangement sites. Clonotype counts were normalized to sorted cell number within each subset before computing true diversity and Gini coefficients with the tcR R package. The overlap coefficient, calculated on TCRB nucleotide sequences, was used to quantify repertoire sharing. Out-of-frame TCRB sequences from naive cells were analyzed to stand in for the pre-selection repertoire. TCRdb retrieved this table from immuneACCESS and kept in-frame rearrangements only. Not all clones are present; in checked studies, unresolved V genes account for under half, and no reason is known for the remainder. Clone size and V and J calls were adopted from that table, with D and trimming inferred from the DNA. Counted in this sample were 850,000 to 900,000 clones; about 17% of them appeared once. The top ten hold about 0.02% of the sample.

The germline V and J ends show losses of 8 bases and 6 bases respectively, and no gene match explains 8 bases of the junction. Based on the germline V gene, the CDR1 and CDR2 sequences are MDHEN and SYDVKM. Its CDR3 holds 14 amino acids, cysteine through phenylalanine. The kept DNA is CDR3 alone, 42 bases in frame from the first base. About this clone: This clone's antigen is unknown. No much larger clone exists at a distance of one base, and base qualities are not known.

The chain was built from TRBV28 and TRBJ2-1; 9 middle bases align to TRBD1. The specimen was naive CD4+ T cells from blood. The cell subset or site label on this specimen signifies: true naive CD4+ T cells. This clonotype was sampled from a woman in her late teens or twenties in good health. CDR3 reads: CASAGDRDPNEQFF. The bases read TGTGCCAGCGCAGGGGACAGGGATCCCAATGAGCAGTTCTTC.